This TCR beta chain was sequenced in a study of T cell repertoires in cytomegalovirus infection. In TCRdb, the reads were re-called with MiXCR into one record per CDR3 protein. The sample includes approximately 600,000 distinct CDR3 sequences, roughly 43% of them seen just once. Points on this clonotype: What it binds is not known.

Germline lookup yields CDR1 MDHEN and CDR2 SYDVKM. CDR3 length: 15 residues. The germline V and J ends were trimmed by 2 bases and 1 base, with 8 bases remaining between them. The chain carries TRBV28 and TRBJ1-4; the D is unclear. The clonotype originates from a human donor in good health (CMV status not recorded). Some clones in this sample may be carry-over from other donors' samples. The sequenced sample was cultured PBMCs, obtained from culture after CMV antigen stimulation. CDR3 sequence reads: CASSLRVGTNEKLFF. The CDR3 coding sequence is TGTGCCAGCAGTTTAAGAGTCGGAACTAATGAAAAACTGTTTTTT.